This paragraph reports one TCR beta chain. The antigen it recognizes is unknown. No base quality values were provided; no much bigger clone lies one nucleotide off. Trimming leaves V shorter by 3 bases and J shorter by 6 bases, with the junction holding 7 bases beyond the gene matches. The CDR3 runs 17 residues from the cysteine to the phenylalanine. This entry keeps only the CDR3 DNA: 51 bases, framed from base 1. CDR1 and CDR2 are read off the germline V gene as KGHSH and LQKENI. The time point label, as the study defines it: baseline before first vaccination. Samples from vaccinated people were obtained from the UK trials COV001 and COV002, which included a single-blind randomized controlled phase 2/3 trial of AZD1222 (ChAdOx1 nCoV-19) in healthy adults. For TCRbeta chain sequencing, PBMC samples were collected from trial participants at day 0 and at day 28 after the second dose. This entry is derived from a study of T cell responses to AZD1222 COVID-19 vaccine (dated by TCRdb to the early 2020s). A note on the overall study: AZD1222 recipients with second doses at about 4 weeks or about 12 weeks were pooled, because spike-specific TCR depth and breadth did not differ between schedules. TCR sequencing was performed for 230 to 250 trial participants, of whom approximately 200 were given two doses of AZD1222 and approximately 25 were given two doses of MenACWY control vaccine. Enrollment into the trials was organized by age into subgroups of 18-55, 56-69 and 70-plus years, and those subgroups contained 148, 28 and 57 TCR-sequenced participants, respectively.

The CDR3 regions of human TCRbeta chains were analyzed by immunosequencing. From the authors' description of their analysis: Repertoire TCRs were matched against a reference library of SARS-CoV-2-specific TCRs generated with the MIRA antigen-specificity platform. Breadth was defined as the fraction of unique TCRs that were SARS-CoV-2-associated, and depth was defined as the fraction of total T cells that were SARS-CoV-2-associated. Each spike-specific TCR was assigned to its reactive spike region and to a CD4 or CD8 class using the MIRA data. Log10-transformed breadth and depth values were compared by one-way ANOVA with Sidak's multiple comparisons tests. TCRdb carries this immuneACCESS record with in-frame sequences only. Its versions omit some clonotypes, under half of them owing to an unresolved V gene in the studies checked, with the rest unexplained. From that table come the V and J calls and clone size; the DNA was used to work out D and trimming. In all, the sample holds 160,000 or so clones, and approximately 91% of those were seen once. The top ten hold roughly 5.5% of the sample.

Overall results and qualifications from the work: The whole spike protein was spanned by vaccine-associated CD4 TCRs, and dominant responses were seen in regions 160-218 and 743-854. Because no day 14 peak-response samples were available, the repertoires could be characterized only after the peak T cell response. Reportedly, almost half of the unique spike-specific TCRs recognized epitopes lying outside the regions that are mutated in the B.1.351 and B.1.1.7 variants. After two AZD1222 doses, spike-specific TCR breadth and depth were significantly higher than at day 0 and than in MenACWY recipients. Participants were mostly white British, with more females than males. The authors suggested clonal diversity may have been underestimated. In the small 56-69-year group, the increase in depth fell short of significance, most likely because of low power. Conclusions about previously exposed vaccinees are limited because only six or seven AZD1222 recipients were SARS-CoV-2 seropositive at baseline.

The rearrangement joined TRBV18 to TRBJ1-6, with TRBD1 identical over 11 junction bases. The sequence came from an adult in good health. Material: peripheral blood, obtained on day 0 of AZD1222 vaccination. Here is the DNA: TGTGCCAGCTCACCCCTAGGACAGGGGGCGGTTAATTCACCCCTCCACTTT. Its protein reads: CASSPLGQGAVNSPLHF.